The rows below give T cell receptor beta chains drawn from one sample of a study of immune heterogeneity within non-small cell lung tumors. MiXCR, applied by TCRdb to the multiplex PCR reads, yields one record per CDR3 protein. The repertoire consists of under 3,000 distinct CDR3 sequences, with about 23% occurring once and the leading ten covering approximately 9.9%. Material for sequencing was lung tumor tissue. These receptors were obtained from a man in his forties with non-small cell lung cancer. The CDR3 runs from the conserved cysteine through the conserved F or W. Fields, in order: V gene, J gene, clone size, D gene, CDR3 protein, CDR3 DNA. D genes are given only for firm matches. Expanded clones are given a class, and other clones once, few, many or no size at all.

>TRBV12-3/TRBV12-4|TRBJ2-1|medium-sized|-
CASSLSHGNNEQFF
TGTGCCAGCAGTTTATCCCACGGAAACAATGAGCAGTTCTTC
>TRBV7-8|TRBJ1-1|once|-
CVSRGWNTEAFF
TGTGTCAGCAGGGGCTGGAACACTGAAGCTTTCTTT
>TRBV20-1|TRBJ1-1|-|-
CSADAPGDTEDFF
TGCAGTGCGGACGCCCCTGGGGACACTGAAGATTTCTTT
>TRBV25-1|TRBJ1-6|large|-
CASSVGSLGLSSYNSPLHF
TGTGCCAGCAGTGTAGGGTCCCTGGGTCTTAGCTCCTATAATTCACCCCTCCACTTT
>TRBV9|TRBJ1-1|medium-sized|-
CASSPSSGLMNTEAFF
TGTGCCAGCAGCCCAAGTTCGGGACTTATGAACACTGAAGCTTTCTTT
>TRBV11-3|TRBJ1-6|-|-
CASSLLQGSPLHF
TGTGCCAGCAGTTTATTACAGGGCTCACCCCTCCACTTT
>TRBV2|TRBJ2-2|medium-sized|-
CASSGQVGGELFF
TGTGCCAGCAGTGGACAAGTGGGCGGGGAGCTGTTTTTT
>TRBV5-4|TRBJ2-1|few|-
CASSFLLGGASYNEQFF
TGTGCCAGCAGCTTCTTGTTGGGCGGGGCCTCCTACAATGAGCAGTTCTTC
>TRBV20-1|TRBJ1-6|medium-sized|-
CSARDWGKRGSSYNSPLHF
TGCAGTGCTAGAGATTGGGGGAAGCGCGGGAGCTCCTATAATTCACCCCTCCACTTT
>TRBV6-2/TRBV6-3|TRBJ1-3|medium-sized|-
CASSYSAGERNTIYF
TGTGCCAGCAGTTACTCGGCGGGCGAACGGAACACCATATATTTT
>TRBV12-3/TRBV12-4|TRBJ1-4|-|-
CARSGEINEKLFF
TGTGCCAGAAGCGGGGAGATTAATGAGAAACTGTTTTTT
>TRBV29-1|TRBJ2-3|medium-sized|-
CSVGTGLPNGDTQYF
TGCAGCGTTGGGACCGGGCTCCCGAACGGGGATACGCAGTATTTT
>TRBV29-1|TRBJ1-3|medium-sized|-
CSVRGEGVSGNTIYF
TGCAGCGTCAGAGGGGAGGGGGTTTCTGGAAACACCATATATTTT
>TRBV6-1|TRBJ1-1|large|TRBD1
CASSIPSRGSYTEAFF
TGTGCCAGCAGTATACCATCCAGGGGGTCCTATACTGAAGCTTTCTTT
>TRBV20-1|TRBJ2-1|-|-
CSGGDVRDGQFF
TGCAGTGGGGGGGACGTGAGAGATGGGCAGTTCTTC
>TRBV6-1|TRBJ2-3|many|-
CASSQAGNTQYF
TGTGCCAGCAGTCAAGCTGGGAATACGCAGTATTTT